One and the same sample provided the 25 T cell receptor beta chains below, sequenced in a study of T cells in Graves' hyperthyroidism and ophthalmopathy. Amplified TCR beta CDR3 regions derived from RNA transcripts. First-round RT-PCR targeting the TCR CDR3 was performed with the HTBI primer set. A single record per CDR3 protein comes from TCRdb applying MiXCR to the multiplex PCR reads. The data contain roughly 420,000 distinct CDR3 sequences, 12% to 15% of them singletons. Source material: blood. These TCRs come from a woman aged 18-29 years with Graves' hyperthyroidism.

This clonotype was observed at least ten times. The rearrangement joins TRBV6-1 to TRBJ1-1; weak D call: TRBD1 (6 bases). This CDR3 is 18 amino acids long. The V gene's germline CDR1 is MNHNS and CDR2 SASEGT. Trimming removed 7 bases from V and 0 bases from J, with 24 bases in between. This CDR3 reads CASTFTGWGALMNTEAFF. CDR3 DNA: TGTGCCAGCACCTTCACGGGCTGGGGGGCGCTTATGAACACTGAAGCTTTCTTT.

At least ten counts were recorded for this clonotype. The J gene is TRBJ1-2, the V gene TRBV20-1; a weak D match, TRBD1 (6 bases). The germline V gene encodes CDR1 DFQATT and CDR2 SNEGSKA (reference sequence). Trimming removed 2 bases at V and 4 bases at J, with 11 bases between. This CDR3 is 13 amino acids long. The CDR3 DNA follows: TGCAGTGCTAGAAAGACAGGCGGCTATGGCTACACCTTC. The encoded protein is CSARKTGGYGYTF.

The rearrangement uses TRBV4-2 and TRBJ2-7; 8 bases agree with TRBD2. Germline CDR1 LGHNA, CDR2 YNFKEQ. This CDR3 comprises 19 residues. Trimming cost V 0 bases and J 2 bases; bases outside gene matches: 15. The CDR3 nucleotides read TGTGCCAGCAGCCAAGATCCTGGGCTCGGTAGCGGGACCACCTACGAGCAGTACTTC. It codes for CASSQDPGLGSGTTYEQYF.

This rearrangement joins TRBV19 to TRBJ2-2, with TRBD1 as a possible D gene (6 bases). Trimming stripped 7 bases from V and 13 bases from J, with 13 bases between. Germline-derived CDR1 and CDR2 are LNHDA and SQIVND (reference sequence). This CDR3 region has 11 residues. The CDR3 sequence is CASNTGKLLFF. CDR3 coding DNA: TGTGCCAGTAACACAGGGAAGTTGCTGTTTTTT.

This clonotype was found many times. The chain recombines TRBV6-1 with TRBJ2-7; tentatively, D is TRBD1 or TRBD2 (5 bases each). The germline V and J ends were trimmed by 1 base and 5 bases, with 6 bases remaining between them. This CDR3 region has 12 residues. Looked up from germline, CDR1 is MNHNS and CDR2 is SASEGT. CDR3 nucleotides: TGTGCCAGCAGTGAAGTGGGGGACGAGCAGTACTTC. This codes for CASSEVGDEQYF.

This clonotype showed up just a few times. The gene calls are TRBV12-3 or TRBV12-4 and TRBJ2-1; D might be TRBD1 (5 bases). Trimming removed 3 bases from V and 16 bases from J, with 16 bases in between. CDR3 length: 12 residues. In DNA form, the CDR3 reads TGTGCCAGCAGTTTGATTGTCTCAGGGATCTTCTTC. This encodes CASSLIVSGIFF.

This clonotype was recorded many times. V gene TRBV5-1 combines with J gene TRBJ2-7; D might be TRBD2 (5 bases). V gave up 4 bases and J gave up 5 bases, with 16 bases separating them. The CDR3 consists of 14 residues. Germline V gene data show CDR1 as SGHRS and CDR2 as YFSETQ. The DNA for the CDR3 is TGCGCCAGCAGCAATGACTGGACTGGCGACGAGCAGTACTTC. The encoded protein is CASSNDWTGDEQYF. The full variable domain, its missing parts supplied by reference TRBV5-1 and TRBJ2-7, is KAGVTQTPRYLIKTRGQQVTLSCSPISGHRSVSWYQQTPGQGLQFLFEYFSETQRNKGNFPGRFSGRQFSNSRSEMNVSTLELGDSALYLCASSNDWTGDEQYFGPGTRLTVT.

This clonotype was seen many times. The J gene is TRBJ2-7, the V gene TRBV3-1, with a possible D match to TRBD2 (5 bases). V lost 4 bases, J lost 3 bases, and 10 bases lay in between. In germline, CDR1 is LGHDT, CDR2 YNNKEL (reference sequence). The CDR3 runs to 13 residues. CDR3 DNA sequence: TGTGCCAGCAGCCCAGACGGGGTCTACGAGCAGTACTTC. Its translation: CASSPDGVYEQYF.

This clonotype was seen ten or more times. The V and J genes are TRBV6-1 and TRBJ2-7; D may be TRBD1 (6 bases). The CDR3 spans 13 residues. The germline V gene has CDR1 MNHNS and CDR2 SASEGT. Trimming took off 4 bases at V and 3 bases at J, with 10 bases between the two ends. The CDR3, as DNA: TGTGCCAGCAGTGCTGGGACAAACTACGAGCAGTACTTC. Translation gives CASSAGTNYEQYF.

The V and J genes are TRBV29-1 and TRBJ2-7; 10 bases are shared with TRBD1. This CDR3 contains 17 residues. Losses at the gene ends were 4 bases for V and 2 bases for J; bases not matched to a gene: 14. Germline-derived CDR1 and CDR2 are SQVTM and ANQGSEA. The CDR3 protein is CSVASRGTGDGTYEQYF. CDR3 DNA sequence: TGCAGCGTTGCATCCCGAGGGACAGGGGATGGCACCTACGAGCAGTACTTC.

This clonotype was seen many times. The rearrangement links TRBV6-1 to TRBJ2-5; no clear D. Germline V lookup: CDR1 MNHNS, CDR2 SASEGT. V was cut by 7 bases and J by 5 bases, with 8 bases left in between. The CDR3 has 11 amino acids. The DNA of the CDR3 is TGTGCCAGCACTCACGGGGAGACCCAGTACTTC. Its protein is CASTHGETQYF.

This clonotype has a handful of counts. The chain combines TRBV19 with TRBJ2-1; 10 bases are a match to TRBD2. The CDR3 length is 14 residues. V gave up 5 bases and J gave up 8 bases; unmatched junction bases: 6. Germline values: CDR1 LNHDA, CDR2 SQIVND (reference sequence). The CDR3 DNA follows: TGTGCCAGTAGTCTCCAGCGGGAGGGGGATGAGCAGTTCTTC. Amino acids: CASSLQREGDEQFF.

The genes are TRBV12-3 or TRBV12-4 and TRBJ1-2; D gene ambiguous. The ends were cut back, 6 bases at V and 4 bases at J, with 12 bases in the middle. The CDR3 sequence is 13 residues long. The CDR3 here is CASRRTTRYGYTF. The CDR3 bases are TGTGCCAGCAGAAGGACGACCCGCTATGGCTACACCTTC.

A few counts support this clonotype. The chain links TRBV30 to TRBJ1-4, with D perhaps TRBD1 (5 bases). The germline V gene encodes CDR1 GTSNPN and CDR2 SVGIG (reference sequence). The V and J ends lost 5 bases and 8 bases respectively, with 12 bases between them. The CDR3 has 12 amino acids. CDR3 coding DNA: TGTGCCTGGGACAGCTCTGGAGAAAAACTGTTTTTT. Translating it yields CAWDSSGEKLFF.

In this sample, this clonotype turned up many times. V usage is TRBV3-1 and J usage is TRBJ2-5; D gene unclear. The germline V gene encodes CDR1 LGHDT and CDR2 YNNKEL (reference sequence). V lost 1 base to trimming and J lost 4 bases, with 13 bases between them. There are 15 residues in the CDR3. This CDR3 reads CASSQVLAGRETQYF. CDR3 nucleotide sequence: TGTGCCAGCAGCCAAGTCTTGGCAGGTCGAGAGACCCAGTACTTC.

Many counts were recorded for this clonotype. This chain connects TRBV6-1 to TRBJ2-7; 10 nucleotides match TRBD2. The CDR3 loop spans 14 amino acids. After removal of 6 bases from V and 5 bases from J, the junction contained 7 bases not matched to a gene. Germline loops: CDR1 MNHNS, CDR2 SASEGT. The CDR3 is CASSKLAGMDEQYF. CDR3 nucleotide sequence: TGTGCCAGCAGCAAACTAGCGGGGATGGACGAGCAGTACTTC.

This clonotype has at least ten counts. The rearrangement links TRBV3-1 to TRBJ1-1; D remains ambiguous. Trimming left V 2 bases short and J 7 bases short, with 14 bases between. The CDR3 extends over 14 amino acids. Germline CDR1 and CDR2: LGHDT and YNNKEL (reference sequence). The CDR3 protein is CASSQTLDRIEAFF. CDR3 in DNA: TGTGCCAGCAGCCAAACCCTGGACCGAATTGAAGCTTTCTTT.

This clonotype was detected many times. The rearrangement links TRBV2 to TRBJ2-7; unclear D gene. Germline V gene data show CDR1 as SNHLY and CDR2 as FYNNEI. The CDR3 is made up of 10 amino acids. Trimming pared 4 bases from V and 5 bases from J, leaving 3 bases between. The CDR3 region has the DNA TGTGCCAGCAGTGGGGACGAGCAGTACTTC. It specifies CASSGDEQYF. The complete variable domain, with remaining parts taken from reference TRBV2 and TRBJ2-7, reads EPEVTQTPSHQVTQMGQEVILRCVPISNHLYFYWYRQILGQKVEFLVSFYNNEISEKSEIFDDQFSVERPDGSNFTLKIRSTKLEDSAMYFCASSGDEQYFGPGTRLTVT.

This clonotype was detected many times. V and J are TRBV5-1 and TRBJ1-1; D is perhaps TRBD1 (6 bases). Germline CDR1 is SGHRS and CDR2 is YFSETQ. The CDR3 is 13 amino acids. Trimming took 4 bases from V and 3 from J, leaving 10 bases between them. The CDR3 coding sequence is TGCGCCAGCAGCGGGCGACAGGACACTGAAGCTTTCTTT. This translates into CASSGRQDTEAFF.

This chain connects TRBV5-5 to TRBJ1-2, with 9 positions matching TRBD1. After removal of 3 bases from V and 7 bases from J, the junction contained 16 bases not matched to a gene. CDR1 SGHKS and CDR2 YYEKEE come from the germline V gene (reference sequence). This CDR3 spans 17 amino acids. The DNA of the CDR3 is TGTGCCAGCAGCTCAAACGCTAACAGGGGGCGAGTGGGTGGCTACACCTTC. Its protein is CASSSNANRGRVGGYTF. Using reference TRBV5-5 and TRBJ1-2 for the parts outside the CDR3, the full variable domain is DAGVTQSPTHLIKTRGQQVTLRCSPISGHKSVSWYQQVLGQGPQFIFQYYEKEERGRGNFPDRFSARQFPNYSSELNVNALLLGDSALYLCASSSNANRGRVGGYTFGSGTRLTVV.

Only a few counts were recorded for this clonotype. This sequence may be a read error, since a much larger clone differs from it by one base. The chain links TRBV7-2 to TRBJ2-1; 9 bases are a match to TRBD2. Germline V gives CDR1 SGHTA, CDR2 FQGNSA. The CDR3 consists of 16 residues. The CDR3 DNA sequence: TGTGCCAGCAGCTTAGCGGTAGCGGGAGCCTACAGTGAGCAGTTCTTC. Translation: CASSLAVAGAYSEQFF.

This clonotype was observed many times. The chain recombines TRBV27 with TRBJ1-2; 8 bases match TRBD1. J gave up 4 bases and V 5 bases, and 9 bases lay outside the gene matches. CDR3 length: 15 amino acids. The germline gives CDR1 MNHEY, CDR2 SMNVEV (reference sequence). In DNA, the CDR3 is TGTGCCAGCAGTGCGTATCAGGGGGCCAGCTATGGCTACACCTTC. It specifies CASSAYQGASYGYTF.

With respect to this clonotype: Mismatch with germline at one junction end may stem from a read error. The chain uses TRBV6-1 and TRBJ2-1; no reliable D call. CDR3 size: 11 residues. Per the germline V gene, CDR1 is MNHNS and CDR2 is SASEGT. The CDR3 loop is CASSEEVEQSF. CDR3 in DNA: TGTGCCAGCAGTGAAGAGGTTGAGCAGTCCTTC.

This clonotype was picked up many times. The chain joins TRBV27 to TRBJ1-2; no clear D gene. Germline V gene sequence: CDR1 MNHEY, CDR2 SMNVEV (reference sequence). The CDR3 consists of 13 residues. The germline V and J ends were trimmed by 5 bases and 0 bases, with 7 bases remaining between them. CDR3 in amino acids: CASSTRPNYGYTF. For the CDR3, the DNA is TGTGCCAGCAGTACCAGGCCTAACTATGGCTACACCTTC.

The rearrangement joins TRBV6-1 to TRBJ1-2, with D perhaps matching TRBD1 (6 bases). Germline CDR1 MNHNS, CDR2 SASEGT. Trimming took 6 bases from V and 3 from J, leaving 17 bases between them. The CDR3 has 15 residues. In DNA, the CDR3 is TGTGCCAGCAGATCAACAGGGATTGTAGACTATGGCTACACCTTC. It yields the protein CASRSTGIVDYGYTF.